Described below is a single T cell receptor beta chain sequence and its context. The sample is drawn from a study of blood T cells in healthy people across ages. Germline V gives CDR1 SNHLY, CDR2 FYNNEI. CDR3 length: 15 amino acids. Alongside a J-beta primer mix, a sample-barcoded 5' primer served in a second PCR lasting roughly 7 to 12 cycles. Via MiXCR, TCRdb re-called the 5' RACE reads, giving one row per CDR3 protein. Of roughly 900,000 distinct CDR3 sequences in the sample, roughly 26% are singletons; the top ten hold 15% to 20%. The specimen sequenced was blood. V usage is TRBV2 and J usage is TRBJ2-4; 10 nucleotides align to TRBD2. The DNA end is more similar to TRBJ2-7, so the J call may be wrong. This receptor was taken from an elderly woman in good health. CDR3 residues: CASSERAGTSAEQYF. The CDR3 DNA reads TGTGCCAGCAGTGAACGCGCCGGGACTAGCGCCGAGCAGTACTTC.